The clone carrying this T cell receptor (beta chain) was observed a single time. The target antigen is unknown. Sequencing was performed with immunoSEQ multiplex PCR; in TCRdb, only in-frame clones are kept and a portion is missing. The data show more than 95,000 clones, approximately 94% seen once. The sample comes from a study of cytomegalovirus exposure and HLA in healthy donors. General study results and limits: There were approximately 150 TCR beta chains listed as cytomegalovirus-associated.

The donors were part of the 120-subject validation cohort, which stood apart from the roughly 670-subject first cohort. Germline loops: CDR1 SGHRS, CDR2 YFSETQ. J gave up 5 bases and V 4 bases, and 8 bases lay outside the gene matches. This CDR3 has 15 residues. This sequence originates from a woman aged 18-30 years in good health and CMV-seronegative. The specimen sequenced was PBMCs. The gene calls are TRBV5-1 and TRBJ1-4, with 7 bases matching TRBD1. The CDR3 DNA follows: TGCGCCAGCAGCCAAGCCGGGACAGAAAATGAAAAACTGTTTTTT. Translation gives CASSQAGTENEKLFF.